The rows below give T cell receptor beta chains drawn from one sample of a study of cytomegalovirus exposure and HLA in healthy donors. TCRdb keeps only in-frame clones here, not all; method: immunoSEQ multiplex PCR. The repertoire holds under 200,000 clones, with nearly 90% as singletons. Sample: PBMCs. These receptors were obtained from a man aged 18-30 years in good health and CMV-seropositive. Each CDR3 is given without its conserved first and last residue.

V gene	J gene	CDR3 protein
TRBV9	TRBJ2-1	ASSDPTSGGYNEQF
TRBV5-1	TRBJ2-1	ASSATGTTYNEQF
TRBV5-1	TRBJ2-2	ASSLGTGMVAVTGELF
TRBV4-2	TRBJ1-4	ASSPLDRGIFDEKLF
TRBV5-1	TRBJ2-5	ASSADSMQETQY
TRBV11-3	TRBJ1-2	ASSLGGTARSGYT
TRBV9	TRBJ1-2	ASSAATWDSNYGYT
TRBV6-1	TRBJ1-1	ASTNRATEAF
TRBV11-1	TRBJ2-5	ASSTGQGAGETQY
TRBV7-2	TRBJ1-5	ASTLSAGDQPQH
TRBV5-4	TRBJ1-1	ASSLGRDTEAF
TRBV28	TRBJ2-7	ASSLDRGRHEQY
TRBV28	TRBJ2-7	ASSLWVLAGSSYEQY
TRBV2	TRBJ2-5	ASSDLAGGRGETQY
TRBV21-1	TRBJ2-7	ASSKGGSSKPSYAEQY
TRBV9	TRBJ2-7	ASSVAGGGSEQY